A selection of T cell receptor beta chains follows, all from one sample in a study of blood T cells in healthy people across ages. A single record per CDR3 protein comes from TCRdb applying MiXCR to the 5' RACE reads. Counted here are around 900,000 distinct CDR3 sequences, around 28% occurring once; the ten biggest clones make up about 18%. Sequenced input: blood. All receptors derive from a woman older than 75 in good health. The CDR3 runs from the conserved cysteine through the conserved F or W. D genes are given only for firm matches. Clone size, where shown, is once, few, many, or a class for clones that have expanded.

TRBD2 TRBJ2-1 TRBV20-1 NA CSARDGCGGYNEQFF TGCAGTGCTAGGGATGGGTGCGGGGGGTACAATGAGCAGTTCTTC
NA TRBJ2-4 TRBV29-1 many CSVYDWKKNIQYF TGCAGCGTTTACGACTGGAAAAAAAACATTCAGTACTTC
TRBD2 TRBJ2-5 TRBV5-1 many CASSLFTGGSETQYF TGCGCCAGCAGCTTGTTCACGGGGGGATCGGAGACCCAGTACTTC
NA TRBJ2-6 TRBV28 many CASSVGGANVLTF TGTGCCAGCAGCGTGGGGGGGGCCAACGTCCTGACTTTC
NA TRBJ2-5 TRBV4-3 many CASAPGHGETQYF TGCGCCAGCGCTCCCGGACACGGAGAGACCCAGTACTTC
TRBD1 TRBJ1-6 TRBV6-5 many CASSYGTGNSPLHF TGTGCCAGCAGTTACGGGACAGGGAACTCACCCCTCCACTTT
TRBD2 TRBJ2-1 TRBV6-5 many CASSYIRTSLKNEQFF TGTGCCAGCAGTTACATTCGGACTAGCCTAAAAAATGAGCAGTTCTTC
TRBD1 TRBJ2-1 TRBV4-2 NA CASSQAGTGFFSEQFF TGTGCCAGCAGCCAGGCCGGGACAGGGTTTTTTAGTGAGCAGTTCTTC
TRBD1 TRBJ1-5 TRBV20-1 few CSASADRGGNQPQHF TGCAGTGCTAGTGCGGACAGGGGCGGCAATCAGCCCCAGCATTTT
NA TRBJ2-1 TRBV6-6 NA CASSYGAGWNEQFF TGTGCTAGCAGTTACGGGGCAGGGTGGAATGAGCAGTTCTTC
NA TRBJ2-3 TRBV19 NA CASSMGVWTQYF TGTGCCAGTAGTATGGGCGTATGGACGCAGTATTTT
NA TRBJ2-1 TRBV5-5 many CASSLASFRAPVGNEQFF TGTGCCAGCAGCTTGGCCTCCTTCCGGGCCCCGGTTGGGAATGAGCAGTTCTTC
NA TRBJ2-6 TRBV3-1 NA CASSNGFSGANVLTF TGTGCCAGCAGTAACGGTTTCTCTGGGGCCAACGTCCTGACTTTC
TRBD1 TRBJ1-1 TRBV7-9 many CASSPTTGSTEAFF TGTGCCAGCAGTCCCACGACAGGGAGCACTGAAGCTTTCTTT
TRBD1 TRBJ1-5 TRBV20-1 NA CSALRGQALGSNRPQHF TGCAGTGCTCTCCGCGGACAGGCACTTGGAAGCAATCGGCCCCAGCATTTT
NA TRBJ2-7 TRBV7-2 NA CASSVSRASYEQYF TGTGCCAGCAGCGTATCCAGGGCCTCCTACGAGCAGTACTTC
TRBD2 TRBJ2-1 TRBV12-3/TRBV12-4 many CASSLRSGGATEQFF TGTGCCAGCAGTTTAAGGAGCGGGGGGGCCACTGAGCAGTTCTTC
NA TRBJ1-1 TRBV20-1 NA CSARGASVNTEAFF TGCAGTGCTAGAGGGGCTTCAGTGAACACTGAAGCTTTCTTT
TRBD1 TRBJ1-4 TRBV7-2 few CASSPRRGRGNEKLFF TGTGCCAGCAGCCCAAGGAGGGGGCGCGGTAATGAAAAACTGTTTTTT
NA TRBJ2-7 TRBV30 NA CAWSVGQYYEQYF TGTGCCTGGAGTGTAGGCCAGTACTACGAGCAGTACTTC
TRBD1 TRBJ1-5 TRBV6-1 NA CASRGDRKFGQPQHF TGTGCCAGCAGGGGGGACAGGAAGTTCGGGCAGCCCCAGCATTTT
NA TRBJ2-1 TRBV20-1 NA CSARAVRHDEQFF TGCAGTGCTAGAGCTGTTAGACATGATGAGCAGTTCTTC
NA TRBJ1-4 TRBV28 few CASSWGLRDEKLFF TGTGCCAGCAGTTGGGGACTCCGGGATGAAAAACTGTTTTTT
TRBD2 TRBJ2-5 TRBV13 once CASSFYGTSGLGNEQYF TGTGCCAGCAGCTTTTATGGGACTAGCGGACTTGGGAATGAGCAGTACTTC
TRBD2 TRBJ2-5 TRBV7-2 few CASSQQRGRETQYF TGTGCCAGCAGTCAGCAGCGGGGGCGGGAGACCCAGTACTTC
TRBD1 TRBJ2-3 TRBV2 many CASKRDRVHTDTQYF TGTGCCAGCAAGAGGGACAGGGTGCATACAGATACGCAGTATTTT
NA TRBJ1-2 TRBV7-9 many CASSLAGDYGYTF TGTGCCAGCAGCTTAGCAGGGGACTATGGCTACACCTTC
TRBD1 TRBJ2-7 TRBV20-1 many CSAKGAGSSYEQYF TGCAGTGCCAAGGGGGCAGGGAGCTCCTACGAGCAGTACTTC
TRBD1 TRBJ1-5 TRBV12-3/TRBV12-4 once CASSTTGGSQPQHF TGTGCCAGCAGCACCACAGGGGGCAGTCAGCCCCAGCATTTT
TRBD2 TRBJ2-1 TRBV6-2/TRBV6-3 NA CASSYSPYGLAGGYNEQFF TGTGCCAGCAGTTACTCCCCCTACGGACTAGCGGGAGGTTACAATGAGCAGTTCTTC
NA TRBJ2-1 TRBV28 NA CATNRDSPYEQFF TGTGCCACGAACCGGGACTCACCCTACGAGCAGTTCTTC
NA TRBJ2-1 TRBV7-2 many CASSPRPTSAHNEQFF TGTGCCAGCAGCCCACGGCCCACTAGTGCCCACAATGAGCAGTTCTTC
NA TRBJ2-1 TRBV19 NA CASRRGGDEQFF TGTGCCAGCAGACGAGGTGGGGATGAGCAGTTCTTC
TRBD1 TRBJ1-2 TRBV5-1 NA CASSTRTGEGYTF TGCGCCAGCAGCACCCGGACAGGGGAAGGCTACACCTTC
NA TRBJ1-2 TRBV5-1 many CASTTSTSNYGYTF TGCGCCAGCACTACGTCTACAAGTAACTATGGCTACACCTTC
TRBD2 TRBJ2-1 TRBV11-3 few CASSLEGLARNEQFF TGTGCCAGCAGCTTAGAGGGACTAGCACGGAATGAGCAGTTCTTC
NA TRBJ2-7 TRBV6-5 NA CASSNDKGYEQYF TGTGCCAGCAGTAACGACAAAGGGTACGAGCAGTACTTC
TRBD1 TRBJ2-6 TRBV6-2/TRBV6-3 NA CASSYDNRGRSGANVLTF TGTGCCAGCAGTTATGATAACAGGGGGCGTTCTGGGGCCAACGTCCTGACTTTC
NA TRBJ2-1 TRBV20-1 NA CSAREGKGTVNNEQFF TGCAGTGCTAGAGAGGGAAAAGGAACAGTTAACAATGAGCAGTTCTTC
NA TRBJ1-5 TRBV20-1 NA CSARSPGRDQPQHF TGCAGTGCTAGGTCCCCGGGGAGGGATCAGCCCCAGCATTTT
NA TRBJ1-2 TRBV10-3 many CAISESGELYGYTF TGTGCCATCAGTGAGTCCGGGGAGCTTTATGGCTACACCTTC
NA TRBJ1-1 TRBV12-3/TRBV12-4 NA CASSLTGMVTEAFF TGTGCCAGCAGTCTTACAGGGATGGTCACTGAAGCTTTCTTT
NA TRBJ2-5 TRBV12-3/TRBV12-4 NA CASKQGWAQETQYF TGTGCCAGCAAACAGGGTTGGGCCCAAGAGACCCAGTACTTC
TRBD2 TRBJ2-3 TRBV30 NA CAWSVAGLITDTQYF TGTGCCTGGAGTGTAGCGGGATTGATCACAGATACGCAGTATTTT
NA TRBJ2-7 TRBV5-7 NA CASSSLGRSTYEQYF TGTGCCAGCAGCTCACTGGGGCGCAGCACCTACGAGCAGTACTTC
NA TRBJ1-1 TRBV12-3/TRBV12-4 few CASNSRGSNTEAFF TGTGCCAGCAACAGCCGGGGTTCGAACACTGAAGCTTTCTTT